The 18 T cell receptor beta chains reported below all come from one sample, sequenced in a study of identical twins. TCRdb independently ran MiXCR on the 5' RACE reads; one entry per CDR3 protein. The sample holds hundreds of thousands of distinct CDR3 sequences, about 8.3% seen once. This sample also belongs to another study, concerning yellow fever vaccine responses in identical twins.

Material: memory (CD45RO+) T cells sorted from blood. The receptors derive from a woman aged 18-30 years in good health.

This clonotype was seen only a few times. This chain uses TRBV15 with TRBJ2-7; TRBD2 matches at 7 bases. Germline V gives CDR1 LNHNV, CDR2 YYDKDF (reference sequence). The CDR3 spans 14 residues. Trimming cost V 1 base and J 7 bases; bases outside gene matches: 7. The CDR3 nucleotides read TGTGCCACCAGCAGAGTAGCTAGCGGAGGGGAGCAGTACTTC. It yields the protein CATSRVASGGEQYF.

The CDR3 protein is CSATPISKDTQYF. The CDR3 nucleotides are TGCAGTGCTACCCCCATCTCAAAGGATACGCAGTATTTT. The chain couples TRBV20-1 to TRBJ2-3; D remains ambiguous. Germline-derived CDR1 and CDR2 are DFQATT and SNEGSKA (reference sequence). V was clipped by 4 bases and J by 6 bases, with 14 bases between them. CDR3 length: 13 residues.

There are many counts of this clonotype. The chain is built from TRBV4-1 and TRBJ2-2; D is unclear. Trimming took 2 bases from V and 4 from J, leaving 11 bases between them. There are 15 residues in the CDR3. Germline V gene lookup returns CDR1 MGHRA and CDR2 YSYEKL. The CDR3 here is CASSQYHLGTGELFF. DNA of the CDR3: TGCGCCAGCAGCCAATATCACCTGGGCACCGGGGAGCTGTTTTTT.

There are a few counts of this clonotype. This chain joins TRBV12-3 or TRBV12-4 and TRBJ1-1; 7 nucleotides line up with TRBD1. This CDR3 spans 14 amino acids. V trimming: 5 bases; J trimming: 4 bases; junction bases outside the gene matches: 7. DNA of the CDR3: TGTGCCAGCAGTCCCCGACAGGGTTTCACTGAAGCTTTCTTT. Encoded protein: CASSPRQGFTEAFF.

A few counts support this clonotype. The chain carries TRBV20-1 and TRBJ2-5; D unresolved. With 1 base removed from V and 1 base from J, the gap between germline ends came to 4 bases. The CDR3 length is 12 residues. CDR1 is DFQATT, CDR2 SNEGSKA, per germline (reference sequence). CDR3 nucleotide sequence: TGCAGTGCTAGAGGGGCCCAAGAGACCCAGTACTTC. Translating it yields CSARGAQETQYF.

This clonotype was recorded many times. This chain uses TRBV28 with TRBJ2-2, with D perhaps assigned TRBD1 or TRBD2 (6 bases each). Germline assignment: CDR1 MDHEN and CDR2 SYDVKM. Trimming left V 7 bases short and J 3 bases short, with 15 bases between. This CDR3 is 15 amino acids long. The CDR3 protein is CASTLPGAHTGELFF. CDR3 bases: TGTGCCAGCACCTTGCCGGGGGCGCACACCGGGGAGCTGTTTTTT.

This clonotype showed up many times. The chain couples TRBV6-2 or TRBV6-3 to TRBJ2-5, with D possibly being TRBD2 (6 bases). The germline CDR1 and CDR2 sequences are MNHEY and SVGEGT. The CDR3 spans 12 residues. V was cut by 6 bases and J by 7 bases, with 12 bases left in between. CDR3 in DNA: TGTGCCAGCAGCCTACAGGAGGGGACCCAGTACTTC. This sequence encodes CASSLQEGTQYF.

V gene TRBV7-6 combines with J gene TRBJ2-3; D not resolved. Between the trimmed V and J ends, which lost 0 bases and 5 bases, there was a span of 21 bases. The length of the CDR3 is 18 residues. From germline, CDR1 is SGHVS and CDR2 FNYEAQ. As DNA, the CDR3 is TGTGCCAGCAGCTTAGCGCTAACCCTAGATAAGAACCGAGATACGCAGTATTTT. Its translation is CASSLALTLDKNRDTQYF.

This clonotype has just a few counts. For the CDR3, the DNA is TGTGCCAGCAGTTACTCGAGGTACGGTATGGGGTGGGAGCAGTACTTC. It encodes CASSYSRYGMGWEQYF. The chain is built from TRBV6-5 and TRBJ2-7, with no clear D. The CDR3 is 16 amino acids. V dropped 0 bases and J dropped 7 bases, with 19 bases sitting between them. Germline V gene lookup returns CDR1 MNHEY and CDR2 SVGAGI.

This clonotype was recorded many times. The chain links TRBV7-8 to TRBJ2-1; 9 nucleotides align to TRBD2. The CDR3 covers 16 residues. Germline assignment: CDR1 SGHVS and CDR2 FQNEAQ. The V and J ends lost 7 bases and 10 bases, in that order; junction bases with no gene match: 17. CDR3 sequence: CASTRLSLAGSQEQFF. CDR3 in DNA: TGTGCCAGCACCAGATTGTCTCTAGCGGGATCTCAGGAGCAGTTCTTC.

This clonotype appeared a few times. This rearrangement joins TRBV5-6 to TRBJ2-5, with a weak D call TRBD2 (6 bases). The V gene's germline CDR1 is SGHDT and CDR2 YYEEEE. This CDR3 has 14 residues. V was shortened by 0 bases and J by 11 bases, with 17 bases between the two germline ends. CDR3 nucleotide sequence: TGTGCCAGCAGCTTGGCGGGGGACCCTGGTGGGCAGTACTTC. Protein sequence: CASSLAGDPGGQYF. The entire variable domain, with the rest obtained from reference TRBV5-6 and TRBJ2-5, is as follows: DAGVTQSPTHLIKTRGQQVTLRCSPKSGHDTVSWYQQALGQGPQFIFQYYEEEERQRGNFPDRFSGHQFPNYSSELNVNALLLGDSALYLCASSLAGDPGGQYFGPGTRLLVL.

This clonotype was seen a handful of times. CDR3 amino acids: CSARDGTSGGVPYEQYV. CDR3 coding DNA: TGCAGTGCTAGAGATGGGACTAGCGGGGGGGTACCCTACGAGCAGTACGTC. The rearrangement links TRBV20-1 to TRBJ2-7, with 16 bases lining up with TRBD2. The CDR3 totals 17 residues. V dropped 0 bases and J dropped 2; count of bases not matched to a gene: 4. Germline V CDR1 and CDR2: DFQATT, SNEGSKA (reference sequence).

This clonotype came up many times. The CDR3 sequence is CAISEMPGTGLETQYF. CDR3 in DNA: TGTGCCATCAGTGAGATGCCCGGGACAGGGTTAGAGACCCAGTACTTC. This chain links TRBV10-3 with TRBJ2-5, with 9 bases lining up with TRBD1. This CDR3 region has 16 residues. Germline CDR1 reads ENHRY; CDR2 reads SYGVKD. The V gene end was trimmed by 2 bases and the J gene end by 4 bases; junction bases not matched to a gene: 8.

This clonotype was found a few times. The CDR3 region has the DNA TGCGCCAGCAGCTCGTACGCCAGCGGGACCGACAATGAGCAGTTCTTC. Amino acids: CASSSYASGTDNEQFF. The chain employs TRBV5-1 and TRBJ2-1, with 7 bases fitting TRBD2. CDR3 length equals 16 residues. The germline CDR1 and CDR2 sequences are SGHRS and YFSETQ. V gave up 3 bases and J gave up 5 bases; unmatched junction bases: 11.

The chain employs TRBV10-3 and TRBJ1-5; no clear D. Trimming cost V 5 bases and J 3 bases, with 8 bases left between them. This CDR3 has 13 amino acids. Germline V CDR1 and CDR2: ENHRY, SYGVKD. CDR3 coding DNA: TGTGCCATCAGTCCAGGTTCCAATCAGCCCCAGCATTTT. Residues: CAISPGSNQPQHF.

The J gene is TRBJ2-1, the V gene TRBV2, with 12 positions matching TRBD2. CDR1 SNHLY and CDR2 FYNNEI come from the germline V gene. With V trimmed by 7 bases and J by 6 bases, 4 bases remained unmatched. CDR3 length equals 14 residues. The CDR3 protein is CASTGLAGPNEQFF. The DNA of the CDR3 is TGTGCCAGCACTGGACTAGCGGGGCCCAATGAGCAGTTCTTC.

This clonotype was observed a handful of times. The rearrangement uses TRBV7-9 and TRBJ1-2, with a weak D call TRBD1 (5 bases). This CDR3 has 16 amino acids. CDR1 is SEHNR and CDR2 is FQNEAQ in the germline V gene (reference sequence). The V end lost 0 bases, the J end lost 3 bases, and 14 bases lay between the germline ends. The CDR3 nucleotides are TGTGCCAGCAGCTTAGCGTCAGTCCAGGGATACTATGGCTACACCTTC. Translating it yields CASSLASVQGYYGYTF.

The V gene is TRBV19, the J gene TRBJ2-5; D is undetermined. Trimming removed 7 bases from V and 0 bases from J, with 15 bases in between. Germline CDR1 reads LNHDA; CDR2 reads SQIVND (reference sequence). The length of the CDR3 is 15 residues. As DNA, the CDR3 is TGTGCCAGTAAACCCATCGACACCAACCAAGAGACCCAGTACTTC. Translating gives CASKPIDTNQETQYF.